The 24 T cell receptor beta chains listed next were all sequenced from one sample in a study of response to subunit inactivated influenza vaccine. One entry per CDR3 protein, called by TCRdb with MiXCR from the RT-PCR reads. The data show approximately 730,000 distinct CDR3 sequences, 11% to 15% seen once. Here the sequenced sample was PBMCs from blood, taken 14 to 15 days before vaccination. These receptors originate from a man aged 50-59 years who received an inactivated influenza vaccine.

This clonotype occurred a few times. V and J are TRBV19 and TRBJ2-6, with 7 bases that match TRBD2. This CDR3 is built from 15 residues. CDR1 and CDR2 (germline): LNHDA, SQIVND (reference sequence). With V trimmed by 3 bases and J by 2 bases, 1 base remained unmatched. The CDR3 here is CASSMSGAGANVLTF. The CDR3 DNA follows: TGTGCCAGTAGTATGAGCGGGGCTGGGGCCAACGTCCTGACTTTC.

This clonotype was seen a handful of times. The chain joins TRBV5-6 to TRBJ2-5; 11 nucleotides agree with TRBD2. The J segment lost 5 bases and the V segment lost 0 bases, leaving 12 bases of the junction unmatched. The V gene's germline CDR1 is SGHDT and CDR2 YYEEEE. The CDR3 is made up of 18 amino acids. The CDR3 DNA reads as TGTGCCAGCAGCTTGGTGCTAGCGGGGGGCCTGAAGTCGGAGACCCAGTACTTC. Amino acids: CASSLVLAGGLKSETQYF.

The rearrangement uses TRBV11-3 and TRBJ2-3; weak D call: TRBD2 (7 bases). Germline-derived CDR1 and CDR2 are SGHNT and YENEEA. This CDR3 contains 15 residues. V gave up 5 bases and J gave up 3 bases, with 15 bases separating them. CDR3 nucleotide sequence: TGTGCCAGCAGCCCAGGGGACTACTCAACAGATACGCAGTATTTT. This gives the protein CASSPGDYSTDTQYF.

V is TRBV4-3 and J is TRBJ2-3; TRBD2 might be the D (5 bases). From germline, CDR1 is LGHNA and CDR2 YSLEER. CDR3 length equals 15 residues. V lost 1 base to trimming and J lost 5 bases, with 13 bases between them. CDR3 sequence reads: CASSQVWSRGDTQYF. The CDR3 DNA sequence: TGCGCCAGCAGCCAAGTCTGGAGCCGGGGAGATACGCAGTATTTT.

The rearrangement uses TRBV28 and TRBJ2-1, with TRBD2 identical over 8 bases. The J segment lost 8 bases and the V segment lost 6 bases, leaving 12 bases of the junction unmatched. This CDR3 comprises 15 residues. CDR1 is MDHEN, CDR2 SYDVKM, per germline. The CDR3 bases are TGTGCCAGCAGCCACCACGCGGGAGGTTCGTATGAGCAGTTCTTC. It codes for CASSHHAGGSYEQFF. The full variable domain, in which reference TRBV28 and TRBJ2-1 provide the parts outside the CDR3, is DVKVTQSSRYLVKRTGEKVFLECVQDMDHENMFWYRQDPGLGLRLIYFSYDVKMKEKGDIPEGYSVSREKKERFSLILESASTNQTSMYLCASSHHAGGSYEQFFGPGTRLTVL.

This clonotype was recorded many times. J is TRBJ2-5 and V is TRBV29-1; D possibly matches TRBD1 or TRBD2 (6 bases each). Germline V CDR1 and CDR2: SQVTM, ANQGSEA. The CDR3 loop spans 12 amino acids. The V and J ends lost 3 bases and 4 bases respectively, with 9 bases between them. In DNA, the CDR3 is TGCAGCGTTGACAGGGGAGGAGAGACCCAGTACTTC. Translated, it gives CSVDRGGETQYF. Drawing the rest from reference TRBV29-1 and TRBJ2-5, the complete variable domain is SAVISQKPSRDICQRGTSLTIQCQVDSQVTMMFWYRQQPGQSLTLIATANQGSEATYESGFVIDKFPISRPNLTFSTLTVSNMSPEDSSIYLCSVDRGGETQYFGPGTRLLVL.

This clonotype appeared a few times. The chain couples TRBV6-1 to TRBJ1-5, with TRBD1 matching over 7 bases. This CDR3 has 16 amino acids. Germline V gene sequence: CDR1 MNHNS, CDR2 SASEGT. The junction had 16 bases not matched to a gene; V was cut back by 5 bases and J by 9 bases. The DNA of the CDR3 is TGTGCCAGCAGTCAGAGCCGACAGGGACACTCGGGGCCCCAGCATTTT. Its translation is CASSQSRQGHSGPQHF.

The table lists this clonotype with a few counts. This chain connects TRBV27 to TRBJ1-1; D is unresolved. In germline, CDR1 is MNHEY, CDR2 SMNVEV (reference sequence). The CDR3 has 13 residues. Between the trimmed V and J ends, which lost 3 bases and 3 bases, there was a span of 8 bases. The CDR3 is CASSFPGHTEAFF. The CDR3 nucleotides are TGTGCCAGCAGTTTTCCGGGTCACACTGAAGCTTTCTTT.

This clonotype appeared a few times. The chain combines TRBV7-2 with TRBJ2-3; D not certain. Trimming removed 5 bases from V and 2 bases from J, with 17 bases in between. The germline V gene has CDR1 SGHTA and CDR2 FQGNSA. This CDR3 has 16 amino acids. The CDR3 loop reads CASSQRTVIVTDTQYF. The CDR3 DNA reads TGTGCCAGCAGCCAACGGACCGTCATCGTCACAGATACGCAGTATTTT.

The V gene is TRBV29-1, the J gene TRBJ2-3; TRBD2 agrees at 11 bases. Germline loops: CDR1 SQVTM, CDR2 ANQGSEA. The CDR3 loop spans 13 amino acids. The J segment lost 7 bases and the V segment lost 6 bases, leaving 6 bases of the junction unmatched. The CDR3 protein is CSVRTSGGHTQYF. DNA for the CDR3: TGCAGCGTCAGAACTAGCGGGGGCCATACGCAGTATTTT.

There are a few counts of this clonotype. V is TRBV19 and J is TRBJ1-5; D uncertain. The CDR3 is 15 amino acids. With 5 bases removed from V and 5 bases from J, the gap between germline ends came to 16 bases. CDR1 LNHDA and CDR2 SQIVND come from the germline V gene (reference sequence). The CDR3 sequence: CASSALRTEDQPQHF. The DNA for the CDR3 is TGTGCCAGTAGTGCACTAAGGACTGAAGATCAGCCCCAGCATTTT.

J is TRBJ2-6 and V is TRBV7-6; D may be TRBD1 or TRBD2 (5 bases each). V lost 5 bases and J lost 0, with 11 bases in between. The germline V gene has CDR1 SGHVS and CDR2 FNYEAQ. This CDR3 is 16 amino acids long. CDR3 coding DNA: TGTGCCAGCAGCCCGGGACGTTTCTCTGGGGCCAACGTCCTGACTTTC. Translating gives CASSPGRFSGANVLTF.

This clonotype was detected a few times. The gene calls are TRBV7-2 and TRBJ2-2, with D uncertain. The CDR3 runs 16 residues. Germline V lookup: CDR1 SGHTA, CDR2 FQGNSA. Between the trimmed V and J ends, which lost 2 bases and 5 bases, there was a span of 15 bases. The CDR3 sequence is CASSLRVMAETGELFF. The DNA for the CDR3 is TGTGCCAGCAGCTTAAGAGTTATGGCAGAAACCGGGGAGCTGTTTTTT.

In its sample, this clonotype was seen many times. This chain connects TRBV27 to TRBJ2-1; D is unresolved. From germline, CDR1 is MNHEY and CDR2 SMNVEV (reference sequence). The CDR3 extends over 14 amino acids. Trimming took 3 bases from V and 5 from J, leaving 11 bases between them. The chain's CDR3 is CASSLEDRHNEQFF. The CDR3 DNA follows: TGTGCCAGCAGTTTGGAAGATCGACACAATGAGCAGTTCTTC.

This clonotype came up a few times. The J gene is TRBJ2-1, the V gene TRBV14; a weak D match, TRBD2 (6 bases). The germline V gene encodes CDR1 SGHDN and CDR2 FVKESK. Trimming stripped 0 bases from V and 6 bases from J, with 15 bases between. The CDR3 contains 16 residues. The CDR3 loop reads CASSQDWRASANEQFF. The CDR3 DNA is TGTGCCAGCAGCCAAGACTGGAGGGCTAGCGCCAATGAGCAGTTCTTC. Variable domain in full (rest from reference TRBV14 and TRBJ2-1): EAGVTQFPSHSVIEKGQTVTLRCDPISGHDNLYWYRRVMGKEIKFLLHFVKESKQDESGMPNNRFLAERTGGTYSTLKVQPAELEDSGVYFCASSQDWRASANEQFFGPGTRLTVL.

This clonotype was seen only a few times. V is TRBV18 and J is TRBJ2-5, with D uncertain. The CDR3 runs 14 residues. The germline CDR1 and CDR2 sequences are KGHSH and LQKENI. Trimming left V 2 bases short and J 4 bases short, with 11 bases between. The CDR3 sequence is CASSPSNGGETQYF. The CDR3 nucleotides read TGTGCCAGCTCACCAAGTAACGGTGGAGAGACCCAGTACTTC.

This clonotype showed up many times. Here the CDR3 reads CASSLDSFYTQYF. CDR3 nucleotides: TGTGCCAGCAGCTTGGACAGCTTCTACACGCAGTATTTT. The chain couples TRBV5-5 to TRBJ2-3; D remains unclear. V was trimmed by 0 bases and J by 9 bases, leaving 11 bases between them. The CDR3 runs to 13 residues. The germline CDR1 and CDR2 sequences are SGHKS and YYEKEE (reference sequence). The variable domain in full, with the rest retrieved from reference TRBV5-5 and TRBJ2-3, is DAGVTQSPTHLIKTRGQQVTLRCSPISGHKSVSWYQQVLGQGPQFIFQYYEKEERGRGNFPDRFSARQFPNYSSELNVNALLLGDSALYLCASSLDSFYTQYFGPGTRLTVL.

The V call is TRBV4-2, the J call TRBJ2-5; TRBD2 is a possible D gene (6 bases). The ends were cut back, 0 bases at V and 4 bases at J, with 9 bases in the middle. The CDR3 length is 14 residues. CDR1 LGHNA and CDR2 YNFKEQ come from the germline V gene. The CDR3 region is CASSQDAGRETQYF. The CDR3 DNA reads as TGTGCCAGCAGCCAAGATGCGGGGCGAGAGACCCAGTACTTC.

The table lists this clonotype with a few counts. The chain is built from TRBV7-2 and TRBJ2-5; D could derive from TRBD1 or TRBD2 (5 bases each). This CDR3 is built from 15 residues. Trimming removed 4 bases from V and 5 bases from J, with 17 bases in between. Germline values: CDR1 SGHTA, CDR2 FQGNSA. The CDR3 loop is CASSSYGGDGETQYF. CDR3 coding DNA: TGTGCCAGCAGCTCCTATGGGGGAGACGGGGAGACCCAGTACTTC.

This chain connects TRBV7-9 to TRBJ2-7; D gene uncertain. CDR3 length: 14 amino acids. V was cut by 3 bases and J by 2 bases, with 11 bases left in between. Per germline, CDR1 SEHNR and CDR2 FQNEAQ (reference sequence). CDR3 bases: TGTGCCAGCAGCTTTTCTCTGGCCCCCTACGAGCAGTACTTC. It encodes CASSFSLAPYEQYF.

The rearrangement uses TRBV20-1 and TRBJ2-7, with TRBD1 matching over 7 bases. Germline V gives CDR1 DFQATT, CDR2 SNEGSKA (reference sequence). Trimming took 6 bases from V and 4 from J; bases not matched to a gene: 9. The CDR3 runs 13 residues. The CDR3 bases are TGCAGTGCAGCACCGGGACAGCTATACGAGCAGTACTTC. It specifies CSAAPGQLYEQYF.

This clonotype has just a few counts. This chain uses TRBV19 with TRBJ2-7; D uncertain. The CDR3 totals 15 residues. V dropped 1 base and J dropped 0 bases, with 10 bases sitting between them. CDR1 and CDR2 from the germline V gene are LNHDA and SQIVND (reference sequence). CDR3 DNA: TGTGCCAGTAGTATAGGCAGACCGAGCTCCTACGAGCAGTACTTC. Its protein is CASSIGRPSSYEQYF. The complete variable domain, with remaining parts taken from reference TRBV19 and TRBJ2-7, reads DGGITQSPKYLFRKEGQNVTLSCEQNLNHDAMYWYRQDPGQGLRLIYYSQIVNDFQKGDIAEGYSVSREKKESFPLTVTSAQKNPTAFYLCASSIGRPSSYEQYFGPGTRLTVT.

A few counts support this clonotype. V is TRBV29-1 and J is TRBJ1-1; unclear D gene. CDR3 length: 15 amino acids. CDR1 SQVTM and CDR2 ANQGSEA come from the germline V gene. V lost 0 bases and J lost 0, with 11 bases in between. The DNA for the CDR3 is TGCAGCGTTGAAGATCGAGGTGTACTGAACACTGAAGCTTTCTTT. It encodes CSVEDRGVLNTEAFF.

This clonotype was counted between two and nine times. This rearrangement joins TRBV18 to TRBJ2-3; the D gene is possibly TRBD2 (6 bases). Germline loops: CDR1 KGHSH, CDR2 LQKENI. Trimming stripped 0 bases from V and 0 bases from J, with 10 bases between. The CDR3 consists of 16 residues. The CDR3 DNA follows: TGTGCCAGCTCACCACCTTCCGGGAGAAGCACAGATACGCAGTATTTT. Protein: CASSPPSGRSTDTQYF.